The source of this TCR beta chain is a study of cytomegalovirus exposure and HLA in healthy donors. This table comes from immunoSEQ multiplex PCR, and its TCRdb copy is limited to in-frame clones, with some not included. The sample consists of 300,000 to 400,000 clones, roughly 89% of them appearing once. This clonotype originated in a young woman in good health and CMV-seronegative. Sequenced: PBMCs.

The CDR3 DNA follows: TGTGCTAGTGGTTCGGAGGGACAGTATAGCAATCAGCCCCAGCATTTT. It translates to CASGSEGQYSNQPQHF. The chain has TRBV12-5 and TRBJ1-5, with 7 bases lining up with TRBD1. V dropped 4 bases and J dropped 0; count of bases not matched to a gene: 6. The CDR3 is 16 residues long. The germline V gene has CDR1 LGHNT and CDR2 FRNRAP.